The sequence of this T cell receptor beta chain was determined in a study of PD-1 blockade in mismatch repair-deficient tumors. Overall study context: All were previously treated, progressing patients with some twelve mismatch repair-deficient cancer types.

The TCR-sequenced patients were three responders to pembrolizumab. Libraries were prepared by immunoSEQ multiplex PCR; TCRdb keeps only in-frame clonotypes and omits some of them. The sample carries 50,000 or so clones, 77% recorded once. Concerning this clone: Antigen: not known.

V shed 6 bases and J 6 bases; nucleotides not matched to a gene: 19. The CDR3 has 18 amino acids. Germline CDR1 reads SEHNR; CDR2 reads FQNEAQ (reference sequence). General study findings and limits: Tumor-resident clones, often absent from pretreatment blood, expanded after pembrolizumab and then contracted.

The TCR sequence derives from an adult with mismatch repair-deficient cancer. The sequenced sample was PBMCs, obtained before pembrolizumab treatment. The chain joins TRBV7-9 to TRBJ2-2, with 7 positions matching TRBD1. The CDR3 DNA is TGTGCCAGCAGTCCCCTCGCCACCTCTACCGGGACAGCCGGGGAGCTGTTTTTT. Translated, it gives CASSPLATSTGTAGELFF.